Listed below are T cell receptor beta chains from one sample, sequenced in a study of blood T cell repertoires in COVID-19. Generated by immunoSEQ multiplex PCR, the TCRdb table keeps only in-frame clones and is missing some. The data contain about 99,000 clones, approximately 87% of them singletons. The specimen was peripheral blood. The receptors stem from a man aged 50 or older with acute or convalescent COVID-19. Each CDR3 is given with its conserved first and last residue. Each record gives: J gene, D gene, V gene, clone size, CDR3 DNA, CDR3 protein. A D gene is named only where the DNA matches it firmly. Clone size is not always given. Where it is, it says once, few, many or a class for expanded clones.

>TRBJ2-1|.|TRBV5-6|.
TGTGCCAGCAGCTCCCAAGCGGCTACGTCCTACAATGAGCAGTTCTTC
CASSSQAATSYNEQFF
>TRBJ1-3|.|TRBV6-5|.
TGTGCCAGCAAGGAGGTCTACTCTGGAAACACCATATATTTT
CASKEVYSGNTIYF
>TRBJ2-5|TRBD2|TRBV5-6|.
TGTGCCAGCAGCCCCGTTGGGCTAGCGGGGCTCCCTCAGTACTTC
CASSPVGLAGLPQYF
>TRBJ2-6|.|TRBV2|.
TGTGCCAGCAGGGCATCTGGGGCCAACGTCCTGACTTTC
CASRASGANVLTF
>TRBJ2-5|.|TRBV7-8|.
TGTGCCAGCAGCGACTCCGGGAGAACGAGTGAGACCCAGTACTTC
CASSDSGRTSETQYF
>TRBJ2-4|.|TRBV19|.
TGTGCCAGTAGTAGATCGAGTCACATTCAGTACTTC
CASSRSSHIQYF
>TRBJ1-5|.|TRBV29-1|few
TGCAGCGTTGAAGATCACGGCAGGGCCCAGCATTTT
CSVEDHGRAQHF
>TRBJ2-1|TRBD2|TRBV5-5|.
TGTGCCAGCAGTTTCCCTTTAGCGGGAAGCTCCTACAATGAGCAGTTCTTC
CASSFPLAGSSYNEQFF
>TRBJ2-7|TRBD2|TRBV5-1|.
TGCGCCAGCTCCCGCCTGGGGGGGTCAGGCGAGCAGTACTTC
CASSRLGGSGEQYF
>TRBJ2-7|TRBD2|TRBV14|.
TGTGCCAGCAGTCTTGCTGCGGGAGGCCGCTACGAGCAGTACTTC
CASSLAAGGRYEQYF
>TRBJ2-5|TRBD1|TRBV9|.
TGTGCCAGCAGCGGAACAGGGGCGGGTGGGACCCAGTACTTC
CASSGTGAGGTQYF
>TRBJ2-1|.|TRBV12-3/TRBV12-4|.
TGTGCCAGCAGTTATAACAATGAGCAGTTCTTC
CASSYNNEQFF
>TRBJ1-2|.|TRBV28|.
TGTGCCAGCAGCCCCCCAGGGATATGGCATGGCTACACCTTC
CASSPPGIWHGYTF
>TRBJ1-4|.|TRBV5-5|many
TGTGCCAGCAGCCCGGAGGGGACCCCCTCAACTAATGAAAAACTGTTTTTT
CASSPEGTPSTNEKLFF
>TRBJ1-6|.|TRBV6-5|.
TGTGCCAGCAGTTACTCGACCACAGGACGGAATTCACCCCTCCACTTT
CASSYSTTGRNSPLHF
>TRBJ2-2|.|TRBV6-2/TRBV6-3|few
TGTGCCAGCAGCCAGGGGATGAACACCGGGGAGCTGTTTTTT
CASSQGMNTGELFF
>TRBJ2-7|TRBD1|TRBV9|.
TGTGCCAGCAGCGTAGACGCAGGGGGCAGTTACGAGCAGTACTTC
CASSVDAGGSYEQYF
>TRBJ1-1|.|TRBV2|.
TGTGCCAGCAGTGAAGGGTTGAGAACTGAAGCTTTCTTT
CASSEGLRTEAFF
>TRBJ1-3|.|TRBV29-1|.
TGCAGCGTTGGGGCAGCCAACTCTGGAAACACCATATATTTT
CSVGAANSGNTIYF
>TRBJ2-7|.|TRBV7-6|few
TGTGCCAGCAGCTTGGTGGGCCCCACATATCCCAATCACTACGAGCAGTACTTC
CASSLVGPTYPNHYEQYF
>TRBJ1-3|TRBD1|TRBV7-9|.
TGTGCCAGCAGCAGGGTACAGGGGGCGACCGGAAACACCATATATTTT
CASSRVQGATGNTIYF
>TRBJ2-5|TRBD1|TRBV29-1|.
TGCAGCGTTTCACAGGGGACCCAAGAGACCCAGTACTTC
CSVSQGTQETQYF
>TRBJ1-2|TRBD1|TRBV27|.
TGTGCCAGCAGTTCCCAGACAGGGGGCAATGGCTACACCTTC
CASSSQTGGNGYTF
>TRBJ2-7|.|TRBV6-1|.
TGTGCCAGCAGTGAAGTGCTGGGGGCGCTTTTAAGGGAGCAGTACTTC
CASSEVLGALLREQYF
>TRBJ1-2|TRBD1|TRBV5-1|.
TGCGCCAGCAGCTTGGCAGGGACAGACTATGGCTACACCTTC
CASSLAGTDYGYTF
>TRBJ2-7|TRBD2|TRBV5-1|.
TGCGCCAGCAGCTTGGATGTAGCGGGAGGTTACTACGAGCAGTACTTC
CASSLDVAGGYYEQYF
>TRBJ2-1|.|TRBV27|.
TGTGCCAGCAGTTTATTGGGAAGTGGGAGCGCCTACAATGAGCAGTTCTTC
CASSLLGSGSAYNEQFF
>TRBJ2-3|TRBD2|TRBV4-2|once
TGTGCCAGCAGCCACGAAACCGGGACTAGCGGGAGTTCGCAGTATTTT
CASSHETGTSGSSQYF
>TRBJ1-1|.|TRBV20-1|.
TGCAGTGCTAGTTCTTCCTCAAAGGCGGGGGAAGCTTTCTTT
CSASSSSKAGEAFF
>TRBJ2-2|TRBD2|TRBV18|.
TGTGCCAGCTCACTAGCGGGGGCCGAGACCGGGGAGCTGTTTTTT
CASSLAGAETGELFF
>TRBJ1-2|TRBD1|TRBV6-1|.
TGTGCCAGCAGTGAAGGGACAGGGCCGAATAACTATGGCTACACCTTC
CASSEGTGPNNYGYTF
>TRBJ2-3|TRBD2|TRBV6-5|.
TGTGCCAGCAGTCCTTTAGCGGGAGGCGCAGATACGCAGTATTTT
CASSPLAGGADTQYF
>TRBJ1-2|TRBD1|TRBV11-1|.
TGTGCCAGCAGCTTAACACAGGGGGCGCAGGGCTATGGCTACACCTTC
CASSLTQGAQGYGYTF
>TRBJ1-1|TRBD1|TRBV11-2|.
TGTGCCAGCAGCTTGGCCAGGGGGACCGTTAACACTGAAGCTTTCTTT
CASSLARGTVNTEAFF
>TRBJ2-3|.|TRBV28|.
TGTGCCAGCAGTTTAGACGGGAGAGGGGATACGCAGTATTTT
CASSLDGRGDTQYF
>TRBJ2-2|.|TRBV5-1|.
TGCGCCAGCAGCTTGGAGGCGGGGCCCGGGGAGCTGTTTTTT
CASSLEAGPGELFF
>TRBJ2-2|.|TRBV19|.
TGTGCCAGTAGTATAGAGCGGGAAACCGGGGAGCTGTTTTTT
CASSIERETGELFF
>TRBJ2-2|TRBD2|TRBV2|.
TGTGCCACCCGGCGGGGGGCGCGAGACACCGGGGAGCTGTTTTTT
CATRRGARDTGELFF
>TRBJ2-1|TRBD2|TRBV7-9|.
TGTGCCAGCAGCTTAGTAGCGGGCGCCTCCTACAATGAGCAGTTCTTC
CASSLVAGASYNEQFF
>TRBJ2-1|.|TRBV14|.
TGTGCCAGCAGCCAAGGTTCTGGGCTTGAGCAGTTCTTC
CASSQGSGLEQFF
>TRBJ1-2|.|TRBV27|.
TGTGCCAGCAGTAGGTCGACAGGATCATATGGCTACACCTTC
CASSRSTGSYGYTF
>TRBJ2-3|.|TRBV3-1/TRBV3-2|.
TGTGCCAGCAGCCCCCCGAGAAAGACAGATACGCAGTATTTT
CASSPPRKTDTQYF
>TRBJ2-2|TRBD2|TRBV9|few
TGTGCCAGCAGCGTACGGACGATAGTCAGCTTACTAGCGGGAGAGACCGGGGAGCTGTTTTTT
CASSVRTIVSLLAGETGELFF
>TRBJ2-7|TRBD1|TRBV27|.
TGTGCCAGCAGTTTATCGACAGGGCCCGAGCAGTACTTC
CASSLSTGPEQYF
>TRBJ2-1|TRBD2|TRBV18|.
TGTGCCAGCTCATCGACGACTAGCGGGAGTGGGTATGAGCAGTTCTTC
CASSSTTSGSGYEQFF
>TRBJ1-3|TRBD1|TRBV2|.
TGTGCCAGCAGTGAAGGGCACCGGGACAGTGCCTCTGGAAACACCATATATTTT
CASSEGHRDSASGNTIYF
>TRBJ2-2|TRBD2|TRBV27|.
TGTGCCAGCAGTCCTGGGACTAGATACACCGGGGAGCTGTTTTTT
CASSPGTRYTGELFF
>TRBJ2-2|TRBD2|TRBV5-6|.
TGTGCCAGCAGCTTGGGTCTAGCGGGCGCCGTCGGGGAGCTGTTTTTT
CASSLGLAGAVGELFF
>TRBJ1-2|.|TRBV4-2|.
TGTGCCAGCAGCCAAGAATCCCAGGGGATCTTCTATGGCTACACCTTC
CASSQESQGIFYGYTF
>TRBJ2-5|TRBD1|TRBV5-4|.
TGTGCCAGCAGCCCGACAGGGGGCGTAAAAGAGACCCAGTACTTC
CASSPTGGVKETQYF
>TRBJ1-6|TRBD1|TRBV28|.
TGTGCCAGCAGTCCCTCCCACCGGGACAGGGGTTTAAATTCACCCCTCCACTTT
CASSPSHRDRGLNSPLHF
>TRBJ1-4|TRBD1|TRBV11-2|.
TGTGCCAGCAGCGTACAGGGGGCGAATGAAAAACTGTTTTTT
CASSVQGANEKLFF
>TRBJ2-7|TRBD2|TRBV28|.
TGTGCCAGCAGTTTCCCGACTAGCGGGGAGACCTACGAGCAGTACTTC
CASSFPTSGETYEQYF
>TRBJ2-2|.|TRBV9|.
TGTGCCAGCAGCGTCAGGGTGTTTGGGGAGCTGTTTTTT
CASSVRVFGELFF
>TRBJ2-7|TRBD2|TRBV7-7|once
TGTGCCAGCAACAGATGGAGCGGGGTATCCTACGAGCAGTACTTC
CASNRWSGVSYEQYF
>TRBJ2-7|.|TRBV11-3|.
TGTGCCAGCAGCTTAGATAATACAGGGCGGAGGAGCGAGCAGTACTTC
CASSLDNTGRRSEQYF
>TRBJ2-1|TRBD2|TRBV19|.
TGTGCCAGTAGTGTGACTAGCGGAACCTACAATGAGCAGTTCTTC
CASSVTSGTYNEQFF
>TRBJ2-1|.|TRBV18|.
TGTGCCAGCTCACCGAGTTCGAACAATGAGCAGTTCTTC
CASSPSSNNEQFF